Presented here are 20 T cell receptor beta chains from one specimen sequenced in a study of blood T cell repertoires in COVID-19. The protocol was immunoSEQ multiplex PCR, while the TCRdb copy is restricted to in-frame clones and leaves out a portion. The sample holds 160,000 or so clones; about 85% are singletons and the top ten take under 6.5%. Specimen: peripheral blood. The receptors derive from a woman aged 50 to 60 with COVID-19, enrolled during active disease.

V gene TRBV30 combines with J gene TRBJ2-1; D possibly corresponds to TRBD1 (7 bases). From germline, CDR1 is GTSNPN and CDR2 SVGIG (reference sequence). Trimming shortened V by 3 bases and J by 7 bases, and 10 bases separated the two germline ends. The CDR3 covers 12 residues. The CDR3 DNA is TGTGCCTGGAGCCCAGGGGGGAATGAGCAGTTCTTC. Translating it yields CAWSPGGNEQFF.

This clone was seen a single time. V usage is TRBV27 and J usage is TRBJ1-6, with TRBD1 matching 9 bases. The CDR3 has 16 amino acids. J lost 6 bases, V lost 3 bases, and 6 bases had no gene match. The germline gives CDR1 MNHEY, CDR2 SMNVEV (reference sequence). The CDR3 nucleotides read TGTGCCAGCAGTTTGAGGTCGACAGGGGGTAATTCACCCCTCCACTTT. Its protein product is CASSLRSTGGNSPLHF.

The gene calls are TRBV19 and TRBJ1-5; tentatively, D is TRBD1 (5 bases). Germline V gives CDR1 LNHDA, CDR2 SQIVND (reference sequence). CDR3 length equals 15 residues. V shed 9 bases and J shed 0 bases, with 15 bases lying between them. CDR3 residues: CASRYGGYSNQPQHF. The CDR3 DNA follows: TGTGCCAGCCGATACGGGGGGTATAGCAATCAGCCCCAGCATTTT.

The chain is built from TRBV5-1 and TRBJ2-2; maybe TRBD2 (5 bases). Trimming left V 5 bases short and J 10 bases short, with 9 bases between. The CDR3 length is 11 residues. Germline V CDR1 and CDR2: SGHRS, YFSETQ. The CDR3 coding sequence is TGCGCCAGCAGGGGAGAGGAGGAGCTGTTTTTT. Encoded protein: CASRGEEELFF. Supplemented by reference TRBV5-1 and TRBJ2-2, the full variable domain reads KAGVTQTPRYLIKTRGQQVTLSCSPISGHRSVSWYQQTPGQGLQFLFEYFSETQRNKGNFPGRFSGRQFSNSRSEMNVSTLELGDSALYLCASRGEEELFFGEGSRLTVL.

The chain carries TRBV9 and TRBJ1-2; possible D gene TRBD1, 6 bases. Germline values: CDR1 SGDLS, CDR2 YYNGEE. The CDR3 is made up of 12 amino acids. V was pared by 4 bases and J by 9 bases, with 13 bases between. The CDR3 reads CASSTQGASYTF. The CDR3 coding sequence is TGTGCCAGCAGCACACAGGGAGCAAGCTACACCTTC.

The V gene is TRBV6-5, the J gene TRBJ2-7; 7 nucleotides align to TRBD2. This CDR3 has 15 amino acids. The V gene's germline CDR1 is MNHEY and CDR2 SVGAGI. V lost 4 bases and J lost 0; bases outside the gene matches: 6. The CDR3: CASSLTSHHSYEQYF. The CDR3 DNA reads as TGTGCCAGCAGTTTGACTAGCCACCACTCCTACGAGCAGTACTTC.

The genes are TRBV30 and TRBJ1-5; perhaps TRBD1 as D (6 bases). The V and J ends lost 2 bases and 3 bases respectively, with 11 bases between them. Germline CDR1 and CDR2: GTSNPN and SVGIG (reference sequence). CDR3 size: 14 residues. CDR3 loop: CAWSPGQFNQPQHF. The CDR3 nucleotides read TGTGCCTGGAGTCCCGGACAGTTCAATCAGCCCCAGCATTTT.

CDR3 DNA sequence: TGTGCCAGCAGCCCGGGACAGGGGGCACTAACTAATGAAAAACTGTTTTTT. This codes for CASSPGQGALTNEKLFF. This chain joins TRBV5-4 and TRBJ1-4; 12 bases are shared with TRBD1. CDR1 SGHNT and CDR2 YYREEE come from the germline V gene (reference sequence). This CDR3 spans 17 amino acids. Unmatched junction bases numbered 5, after V lost 4 bases and J lost 1 base.

The J gene is TRBJ2-5, the V gene TRBV7-6, with 8 nucleotides matching TRBD1. This CDR3 is 16 amino acids long. CDR1 and CDR2 (germline): SGHVS, FNYEAQ. With V trimmed by 3 bases and J by 4 bases, 10 bases remained unmatched. Here the CDR3 DNA reads TGTGCCAGCAGCTTGACAGGGGAGGTTGGGGGAGAGACCCAGTACTTC. Translated, it gives CASSLTGEVGGETQYF.

The rearrangement joins TRBV6-1 to TRBJ1-5; 8 bases are shared with TRBD1. Trimming took 2 bases from V and 1 from J; bases not matched to a gene: 4. The CDR3 contains 16 residues. Germline-derived CDR1 and CDR2 are MNHNS and SASEGT. CDR3 amino acids: CASSERQGTSNQPQHF. CDR3 bases: TGTGCCAGCAGTGAACGACAGGGGACGAGCAATCAGCCCCAGCATTTT.

This chain joins TRBV2 and TRBJ2-7; TRBD2 matches 9 bases. The CDR3 has 14 residues. Trimming cost V 5 bases and J 5 bases; bases outside gene matches: 7. CDR1 SNHLY and CDR2 FYNNEI come from the germline V gene. Written as DNA, the CDR3 is TGTGCCAGCAGTTCGGGCGGGGGGGCCGACGAGCAGTACTTC. Translated: CASSSGGGADEQYF.

The J gene is TRBJ2-7, the V gene TRBV11-3; 12 bases line up with TRBD2. After removal of 2 bases from V and 6 bases from J, the junction contained 2 bases not matched to a gene. Per the germline V gene, CDR1 is SGHNT and CDR2 is YENEEA. This CDR3 has 14 amino acids. CDR3 sequence: CASSLSTSGGEQYF. The CDR3 DNA follows: TGTGCCAGCAGCTTATCGACTAGCGGGGGCGAGCAGTACTTC.

The CDR3: CASSPDRSDGYTF. CDR3 bases: TGCGCCAGCAGCCCCGACAGGTCCGACGGCTACACCTTC. The V and J genes are TRBV5-1 and TRBJ1-2; TRBD1 might be the D (6 bases). The length of the CDR3 is 13 residues. CDR1 is SGHRS, CDR2 YFSETQ, per germline. V was clipped by 4 bases and J by 8 bases, with 15 bases between them.

The J gene is TRBJ2-5, the V gene TRBV2; 9 bases align to TRBD1. V lost 6 bases and J lost 5; bases outside the gene matches: 4. From germline, CDR1 is SNHLY and CDR2 FYNNEI. This CDR3 is built from 13 residues. The CDR3 here is CASRVDRGETQYF. CDR3 in DNA: TGTGCCAGCAGGGTGGACAGGGGCGAGACCCAGTACTTC.

The chain is built from TRBV7-2 and TRBJ2-2; D perhaps matches TRBD1 (6 bases). V was shortened by 5 bases and J by 3 bases, with 10 bases between the two germline ends. The CDR3 totals 14 residues. Germline V lookup: CDR1 SGHTA, CDR2 FQGNSA. The CDR3 region has the DNA TGTGCCAGCAGCGGGGGCAGGCACACCGGGGAGCTGTTTTTT. It is translated as CASSGGRHTGELFF.

V and J are TRBV29-1 and TRBJ1-5, with D possibly matching TRBD1 (6 bases). The CDR3 sequence is 14 residues long. Germline values: CDR1 SQVTM, CDR2 ANQGSEA. The V end was cut by 4 bases, the J end by 2 bases, with 12 bases between. The CDR3 nucleotides read TGCAGCGTTGCTCTGTCAGGGGGCAATCAGCCCCAGCATTTT. Translated: CSVALSGGNQPQHF.

The chain links TRBV6-2 or TRBV6-3 to TRBJ2-5, with a possible D match to TRBD1 (6 bases). Deletions cut 6 bases from V and 5 bases from J, with 16 bases between. Germline CDR1 and CDR2: MNHEY and SVGEGT. This CDR3 region has 14 residues. The CDR3 DNA reads as TGTGCCAGCAGCCGGGCCTCCAGGGGCGAGACCCAGTACTTC. The encoded protein is CASSRASRGETQYF.

This chain joins TRBV2 and TRBJ2-5; unclear D gene. This CDR3 has 14 residues. From germline, CDR1 is SNHLY and CDR2 FYNNEI. With 4 bases removed from V and 1 base from J, the gap between germline ends came to 10 bases. CDR3 protein: CASSAQYLQETQYF. The CDR3 nucleotides are TGTGCCAGCAGTGCGCAGTACCTCCAAGAGACCCAGTACTTC.

The sample holds a few counts of this clone. The chain combines TRBV6-2 or TRBV6-3 with TRBJ2-2; D call uncertain. Deletions cut 0 bases from V and 1 base from J, with 9 bases between. Germline CDR1 is MNHEY and CDR2 is SVGEGT. This CDR3 spans 16 amino acids. CDR3: CASSYSLSGNTGELFF. CDR3 in DNA: TGTGCCAGCAGTTACTCCCTGTCAGGGAACACCGGGGAGCTGTTTTTT.

The rearrangement joins TRBV3-1 (or the pseudogene TRBV3-2) to TRBJ1-6, with 7 positions matching TRBD1. The CDR3 contains 14 residues. Looked up from germline, CDR1 is LGHDT and CDR2 is YNNKEL (reference sequence). V was pared by 4 bases and J by 7 bases, with 4 bases of the junction left unmatched. The CDR3 DNA follows: TGTGCCAGCAGCCGGCGGGACAGCAATTCACCCCTCCACTTT. It codes for CASSRRDSNSPLHF.